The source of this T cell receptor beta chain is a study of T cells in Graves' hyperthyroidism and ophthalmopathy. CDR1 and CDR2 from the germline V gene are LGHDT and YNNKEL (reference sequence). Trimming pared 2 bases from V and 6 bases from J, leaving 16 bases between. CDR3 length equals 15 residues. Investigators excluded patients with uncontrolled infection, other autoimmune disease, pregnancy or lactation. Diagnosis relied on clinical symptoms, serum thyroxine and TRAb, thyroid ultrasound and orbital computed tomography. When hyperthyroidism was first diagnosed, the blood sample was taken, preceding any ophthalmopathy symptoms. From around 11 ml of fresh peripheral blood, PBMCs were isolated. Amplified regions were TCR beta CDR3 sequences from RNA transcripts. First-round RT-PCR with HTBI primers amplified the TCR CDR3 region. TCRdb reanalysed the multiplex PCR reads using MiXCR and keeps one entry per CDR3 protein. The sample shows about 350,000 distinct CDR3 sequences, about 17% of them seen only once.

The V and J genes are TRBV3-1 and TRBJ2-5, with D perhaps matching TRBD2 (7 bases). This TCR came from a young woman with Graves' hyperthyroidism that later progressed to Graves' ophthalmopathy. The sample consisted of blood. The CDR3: CASSQNGGGRKTQYF. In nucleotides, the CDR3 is TGTGCCAGCAGCCAAAACGGCGGGGGCCGGAAGACCCAGTACTTC.